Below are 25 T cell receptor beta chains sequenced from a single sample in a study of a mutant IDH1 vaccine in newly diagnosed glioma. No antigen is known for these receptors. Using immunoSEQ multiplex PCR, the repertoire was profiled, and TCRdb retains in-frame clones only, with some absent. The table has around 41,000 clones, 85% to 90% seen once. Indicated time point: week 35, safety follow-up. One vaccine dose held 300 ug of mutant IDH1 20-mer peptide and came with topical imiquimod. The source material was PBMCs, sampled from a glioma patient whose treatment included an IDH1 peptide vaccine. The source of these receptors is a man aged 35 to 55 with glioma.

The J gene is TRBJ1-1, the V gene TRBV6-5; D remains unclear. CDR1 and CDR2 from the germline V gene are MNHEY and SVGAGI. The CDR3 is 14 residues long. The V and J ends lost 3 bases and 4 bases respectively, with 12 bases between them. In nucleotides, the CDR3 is TGTGCCAGCAGTTATTACGGGGTCAGCACTGAAGCTTTCTTT. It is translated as CASSYYGVSTEAFF.

CDR3 loop: CASSRLAGDSYNEQFF. The CDR3 DNA is TGTGCCAGCAGCAGACTAGCGGGAGACTCCTACAATGAGCAGTTCTTC. The chain is built from TRBV7-9 and TRBJ2-1; 12 bases align to TRBD2. This CDR3 region has 16 residues. The germline V gene encodes CDR1 SEHNR and CDR2 FQNEAQ (reference sequence). The V and J ends lost 5 bases and 0 bases, in that order; junction bases with no gene match: 2.

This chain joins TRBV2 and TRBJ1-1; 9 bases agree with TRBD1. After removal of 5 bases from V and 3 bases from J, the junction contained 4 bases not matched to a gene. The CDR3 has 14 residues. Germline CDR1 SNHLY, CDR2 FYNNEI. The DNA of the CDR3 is TGTGCCAGCAGTTACAGGGGGCAGGACACTGAAGCTTTCTTT. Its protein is CASSYRGQDTEAFF.

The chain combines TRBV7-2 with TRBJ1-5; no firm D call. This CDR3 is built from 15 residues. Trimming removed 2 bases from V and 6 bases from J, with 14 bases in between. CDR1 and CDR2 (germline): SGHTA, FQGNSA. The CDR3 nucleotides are TGTGCCAGCAGCTTAAGATGGGGTGGCCCTCAGCCCCAGCATTTT. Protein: CASSLRWGGPQPQHF.

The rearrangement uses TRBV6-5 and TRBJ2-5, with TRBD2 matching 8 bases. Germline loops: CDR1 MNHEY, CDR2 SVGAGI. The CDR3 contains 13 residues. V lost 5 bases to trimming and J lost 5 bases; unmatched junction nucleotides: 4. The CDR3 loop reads CASSQAGVETQYF. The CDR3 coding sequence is TGTGCCAGCAGTCAAGCGGGGGTGGAGACCCAGTACTTC.

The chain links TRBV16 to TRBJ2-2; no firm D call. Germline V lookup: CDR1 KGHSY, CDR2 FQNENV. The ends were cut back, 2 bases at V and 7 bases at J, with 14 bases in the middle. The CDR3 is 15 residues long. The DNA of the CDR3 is TGTGCCAGCAGCCAAGGGTCTTCGGGTGTCGGGGAGCTGTTTTTT. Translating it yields CASSQGSSGVGELFF.

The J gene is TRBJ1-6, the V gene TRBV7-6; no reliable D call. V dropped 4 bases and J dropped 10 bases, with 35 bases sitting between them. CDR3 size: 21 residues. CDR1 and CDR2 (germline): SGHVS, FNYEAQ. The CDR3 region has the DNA TGTGCCAGCAGCTCCCTATCCCCCCACGGGCAGAACACCGCCAATTTGTCACCCCTCCACTTT. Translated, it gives CASSSLSPHGQNTANLSPLHF.

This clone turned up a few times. In DNA form, the CDR3 reads TGTGCCAGCAGCAAGCCGCGCAGGGGGCGAAGAACTGAAGCTTTCTTT. Translation: CASSKPRRGRRTEAFF. The genes are TRBV21-1 and TRBJ1-1; TRBD1, the table's D call, lacks a check against the DNA. TRBV21-1 is listed as a pseudogene. This CDR3 region has 16 residues.

The CDR3 region has the DNA TGCGCCAGCAGCCAAGAGGGACAGGTGTTTTATGAGCAGTTCTTC. This sequence encodes CASSQEGQVFYEQFF. This sequence joins TRBV4-3 and TRBJ2-1; 8 bases align to TRBD1. With 0 bases clipped from V and 8 bases from J, the junction kept 6 bases outside the gene matches. This CDR3 comprises 15 residues. Germline-derived CDR1 and CDR2 are LGHNA and YSLEER.

The CDR3 bases are TGTGCCAGCAGGGAGAGCGGGAGGCCCACCTACGAGCAGTACTTC. Translating gives CASRESGRPTYEQYF. This chain links TRBV27 with TRBJ2-7, with TRBD2 matching 9 bases. V lost 6 bases to trimming and J lost 2 bases; unmatched junction nucleotides: 8. The germline gives CDR1 MNHEY, CDR2 SMNVEV (reference sequence). The CDR3 has 15 amino acids.

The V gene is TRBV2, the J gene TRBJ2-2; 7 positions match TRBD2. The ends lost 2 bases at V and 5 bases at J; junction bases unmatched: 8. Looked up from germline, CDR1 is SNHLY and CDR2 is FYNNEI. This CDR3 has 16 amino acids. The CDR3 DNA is TGTGCCAGCAGTGAATGGAGGACTAGGGGAACCGGGGAGCTGTTTTTT. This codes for CASSEWRTRGTGELFF.

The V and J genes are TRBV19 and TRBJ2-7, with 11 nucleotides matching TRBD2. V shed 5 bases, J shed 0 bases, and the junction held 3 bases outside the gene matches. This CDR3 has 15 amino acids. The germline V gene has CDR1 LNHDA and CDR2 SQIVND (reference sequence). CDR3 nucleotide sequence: TGTGCCAGTAGTGTGACTAGCGGGATCTCCTACGAGCAGTACTTC. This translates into CASSVTSGISYEQYF.

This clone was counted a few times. The CDR3 DNA is TGCGCCAGCAGCTTGGAGGACAGGGGGCACGGCACTGAAGCTTTCTTT. Translating gives CASSLEDRGHGTEAFF. The chain couples TRBV5-1 to TRBJ1-1; 11 nucleotides match TRBD1. The CDR3 length is 16 residues. Germline V gene data show CDR1 as SGHRS and CDR2 as YFSETQ. V was clipped by 0 bases and J by 4 bases; unmatched bases: 5.

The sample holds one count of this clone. In DNA form, the CDR3 reads TGTGCCAGCAGCCAAGATCAAATGGGGCTAGAGTCCTACGAGCAGTACTTC. This codes for CASSQDQMGLESYEQYF. The genes are TRBV4-2 and TRBJ2-7, with D tentatively TRBD1 (5 bases). Germline loops: CDR1 LGHNA, CDR2 YNFKEQ. This CDR3 spans 17 amino acids. V lost 0 bases to trimming and J lost 1 base, with 16 bases between them.

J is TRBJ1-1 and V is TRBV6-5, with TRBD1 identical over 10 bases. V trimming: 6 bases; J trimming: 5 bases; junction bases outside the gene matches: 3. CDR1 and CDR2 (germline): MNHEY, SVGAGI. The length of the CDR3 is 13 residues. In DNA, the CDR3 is TGTGCCAGCAGGAGGACAGGGGGGACTGAAGCTTTCTTT. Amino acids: CASRRTGGTEAFF.

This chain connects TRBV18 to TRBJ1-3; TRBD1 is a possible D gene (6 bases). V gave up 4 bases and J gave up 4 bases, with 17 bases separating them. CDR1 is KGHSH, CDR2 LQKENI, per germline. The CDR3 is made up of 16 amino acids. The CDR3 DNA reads TGTGCCAGCTCACGCCGGACAGAGGGCGAGGGAAACACCATATATTTT. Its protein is CASSRRTEGEGNTIYF.

The CDR3, as DNA: TGTGCCAGCAGCTGGGACAGGTCGGAAAACACCGGGGAGCTGTTTTTT. This encodes CASSWDRSENTGELFF. The rearrangement links TRBV5-4 to TRBJ2-2, with TRBD1 matching over 8 bases. J gave up 2 bases and V 3 bases, and 6 bases lay outside the gene matches. Germline V CDR1 and CDR2: SGHNT, YYREEE (reference sequence). This CDR3 contains 16 residues.

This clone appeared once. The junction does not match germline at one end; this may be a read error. The CDR3 sequence is CASSEDRTSNTGGLFF. The CDR3 coding sequence is TGTGCCAGCAGTGAAGACAGGACCTCGAACACCGGGGGGCTGTTTTTT. The chain carries TRBV6-1 and TRBJ2-2, with D perhaps matching TRBD2 (6 bases). The CDR3 sequence is 16 residues long. CDR1 is MNHNS and CDR2 is SASEGT in the germline V gene.

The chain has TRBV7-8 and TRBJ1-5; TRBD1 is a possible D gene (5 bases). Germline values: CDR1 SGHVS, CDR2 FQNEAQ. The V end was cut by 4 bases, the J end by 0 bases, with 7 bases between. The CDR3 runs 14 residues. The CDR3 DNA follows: TGTGCCAGCAGCTGGGGACGTAGCAATCAGCCCCAGCATTTT. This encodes CASSWGRSNQPQHF.

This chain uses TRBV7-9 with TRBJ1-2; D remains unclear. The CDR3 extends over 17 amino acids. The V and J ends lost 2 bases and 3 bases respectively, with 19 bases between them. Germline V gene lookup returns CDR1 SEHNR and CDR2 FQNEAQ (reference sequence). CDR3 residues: CASSLIPWASLDYGYTF. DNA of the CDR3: TGTGCCAGCAGCTTAATCCCGTGGGCCTCTCTCGACTATGGCTACACCTTC.

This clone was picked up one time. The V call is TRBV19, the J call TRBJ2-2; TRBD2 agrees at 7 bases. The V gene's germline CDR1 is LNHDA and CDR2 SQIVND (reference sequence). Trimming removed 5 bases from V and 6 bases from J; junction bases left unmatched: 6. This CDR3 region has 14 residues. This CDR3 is CASSSRAGAGELFF. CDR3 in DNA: TGTGCCAGTAGTTCCAGGGCGGGAGCCGGGGAGCTGTTTTTT.

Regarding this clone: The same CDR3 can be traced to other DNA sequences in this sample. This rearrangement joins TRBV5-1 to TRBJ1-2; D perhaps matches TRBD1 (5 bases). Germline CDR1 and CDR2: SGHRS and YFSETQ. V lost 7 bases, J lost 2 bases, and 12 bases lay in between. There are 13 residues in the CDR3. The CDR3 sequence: CASSPDSNYGYTF. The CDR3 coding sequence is TGCGCCAGCTCACCCGACAGCAACTATGGCTACACCTTC.

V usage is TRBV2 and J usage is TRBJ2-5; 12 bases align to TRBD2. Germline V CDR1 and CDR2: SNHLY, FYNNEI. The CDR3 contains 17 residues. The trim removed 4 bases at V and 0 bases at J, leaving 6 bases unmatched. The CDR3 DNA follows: TGTGCCAGCAGTGTGGCTAGCGGGGGGGCAAACCAAGAGACCCAGTACTTC. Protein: CASSVASGGANQETQYF.

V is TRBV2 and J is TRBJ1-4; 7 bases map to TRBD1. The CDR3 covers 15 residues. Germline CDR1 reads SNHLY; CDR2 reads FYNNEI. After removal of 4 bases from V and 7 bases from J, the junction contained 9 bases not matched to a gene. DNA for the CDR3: TGTGCCAGCAGTGGAGAGACAGGGTGGGGTGAAAAACTGTTTTTT. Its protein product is CASSGETGWGEKLFF.

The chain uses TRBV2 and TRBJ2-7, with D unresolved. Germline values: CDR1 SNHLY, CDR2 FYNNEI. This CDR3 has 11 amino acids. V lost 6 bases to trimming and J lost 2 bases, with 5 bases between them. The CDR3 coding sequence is TGTGCCAGCAGGGTTACCTACGAGCAGTACTTC. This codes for CASRVTYEQYF.